The clone carrying this T cell receptor (beta chain) was observed at least ten times. This beta chain represents an off-target read in a library built for alpha chains; its size is of limited meaning. Time point given: sample taken at primary tumor resection. Whole RNA, which was extracted from tumor, nontumor lung tissue or frozen PBMC, was sequenced without any cell sorting. Donation came from 70 or so patients with untreated early-stage non-small cell lung cancer. The sample belongs to a study of spatial heterogeneity in lung cancer. Overall study context: Alpha-chain sequences were consistently detected in smaller numbers than beta-chain sequences. Each unique TCR and UMI combination was seen more than ten times on average in raw reads.

This CDR3 is 14 amino acids long. V trimming: 4 bases; J trimming: 8 bases; junction bases outside the gene matches: 10. The germline V gene encodes CDR1 SGHRS and CDR2 YFSETQ. Unique molecular identifiers, one per molecule, were present on every TCR cDNA molecule. TCRdb called the 5' RACE reads again in MiXCR, with one record for every CDR3 protein. The sample includes about 13,000 distinct CDR3 sequences, roughly 5.2% of them seen just once. The sequence was collected from a human donor with early-stage non-small cell lung cancer. This specimen consisted of lung tumor tissue, obtained at surgery. This chain links TRBV5-1 with TRBJ1-2; 8 nucleotides agree with TRBD1. This chain's CDR3 is CASSVFQGASGYTF. The CDR3 region has the DNA TGCGCCAGCAGCGTATTCCAGGGGGCGTCGGGCTACACCTTC.